This section outlines one T cell receptor beta chain sequence together with its context. CDR3 length: 15 amino acids. Germline lookup yields CDR1 LNHDA and CDR2 SQIVND (reference sequence). Losses at the gene ends were 4 bases for V and 5 bases for J; bases not matched to a gene: 3. This specimen comes from a study of blood T cell repertoires in COVID-19. Turning to the study itself: Samples came from the United States, Italy and Spain, spanning acute and convalescent COVID-19. Nucleic acid was either cDNA or gDNA, and it came from T cells, B-cell-depleted T cells, or PBMCs.

TCRdb's table, derived via immunoSEQ multiplex PCR, lists solely in-frame clones and lacks some. The sample contains around 260,000 clones, approximately 85% of which appear only once. The clonotype was recovered from a human donor with COVID-19, enrolled during active disease. The donor label of this sample is uncertain. The chain combines TRBV19 with TRBJ1-5, with 12 bases lining up with TRBD1. The specimen was peripheral blood. As DNA, the CDR3 is TGTGCCAGTAGTAGGGGACAGGGGGCGGATCAGCCCCAGCATTTT. This sequence encodes CASSRGQGADQPQHF.